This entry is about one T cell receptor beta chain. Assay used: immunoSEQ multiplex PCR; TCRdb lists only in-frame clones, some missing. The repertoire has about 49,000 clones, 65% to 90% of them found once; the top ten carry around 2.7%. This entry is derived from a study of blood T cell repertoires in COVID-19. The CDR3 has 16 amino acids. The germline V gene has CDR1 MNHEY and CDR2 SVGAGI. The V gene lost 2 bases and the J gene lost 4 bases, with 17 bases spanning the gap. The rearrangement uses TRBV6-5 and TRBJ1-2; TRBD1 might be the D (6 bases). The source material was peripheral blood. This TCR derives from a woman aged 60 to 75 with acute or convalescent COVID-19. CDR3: CASSYPPAGDFYGYTF. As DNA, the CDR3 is TGTGCCAGCAGTTACCCGCCGGCAGGGGATTTCTATGGCTACACCTTC.